Given below is one T cell receptor beta chain in context. What it binds is not known. TCRdb used MiXCR to reprocess the reads, holding one entry per CDR3 protein. The sample lists under 850,000 distinct CDR3 sequences; about 40% were seen once. The data originate from a study of T cell repertoires in cytomegalovirus infection. Study as a whole: Evidence of both CMV infection and a matching HLA type came from public TCR beta signatures. General study findings and limits: HLA-C-restricted CMV clonotypes gave the most frequent clonotype in two of eight donors. The cumulative frequency of public TCR beta families distinguished individuals who carried CMV together with the relevant HLA.

Germline V gene sequence: CDR1 DFQATT, CDR2 SNEGSKA (reference sequence). The CDR3 covers 14 residues. Trimming took 6 bases from V and 4 from J; bases not matched to a gene: 7. This chain connects TRBV20-1 to TRBJ2-3, with 10 bases fitting TRBD2. Material: PBMCs. This TCR was recovered from a human donor in good health (CMV status not recorded). Some clones in this sample may be carry-over from other donors' samples. The DNA of the CDR3 is TGCAGTGCCCCGGATAGCGGGAGGCCAGATACGCAGTATTTT. Translation gives CSAPDSGRPDTQYF.